A single sample is the source of the 9 T cell receptor beta chains below, sequenced in a study of control samples from healthy donors and cancer patients. TCRdb's table, derived via immunoSEQ multiplex PCR, lists solely in-frame clones and lacks some. The sample includes around 110,000 clones, 85% to 90% of them seen just once. Sequenced material: blood. These receptor sequences come from a woman in her 70s in good health.

The chain uses TRBV7-8 and TRBJ2-5; the match to TRBD1 covers 10 bases. This CDR3 is built from 14 residues. Per the germline V gene, CDR1 is SGHVS and CDR2 is FQNEAQ. The ends lost 5 bases at V and 7 bases at J; junction bases unmatched: 7. CDR3 residues: CASSTGQGIATQYF. The CDR3, as DNA: TGTGCCAGCAGCACGGGACAGGGGATTGCGACCCAGTACTTC.

V and J are TRBV7-2 and TRBJ1-1; 8 bases align to TRBD1. The V segment lost 5 bases and the J segment 1 base; nucleotides outside the gene matches: 6. This CDR3 has 15 residues. Germline V gene data show CDR1 as SGHTA and CDR2 as FQGNSA. The CDR3 coding sequence is TGTGCCAGCAGCCCGGGGGACAGGAGGAACACTGAAGCTTTCTTT. It translates to CASSPGDRRNTEAFF. The full variable domain, its missing parts supplied by reference TRBV7-2 and TRBJ1-1, is GAGVSQSPSNKVTEKGKDVELRCDPISGHTALYWYRQSLGQGLEFLIYFQGNSAPDKSGLPSDRFSAERTGGSVSTLTIQRTQQEDSAVYLCASSPGDRRNTEAFFGQGTRLTVV.

Comment on this clone: This sample includes further DNA sequences coding for the same CDR3. This chain links TRBV3-1 (or the pseudogene TRBV3-2) with TRBJ2-3; a weak D match, TRBD2 (6 bases). From germline, CDR1 is LGHDT and CDR2 YNNKEL (reference sequence). This CDR3 is 19 amino acids long. V lost 0 bases and J 4 bases, leaving 23 bases between the germline ends. CDR3 residues: CASSQDRWRGSFWADTQYF. The DNA for the CDR3 is TGTGCCAGCAGCCAAGATCGATGGCGGGGCAGTTTTTGGGCAGATACGCAGTATTTT.

The chain carries TRBV5-6 and TRBJ2-5, with D perhaps being TRBD1 or TRBD2 (6 bases each). The CDR3 has 16 amino acids. Germline CDR1 SGHDT, CDR2 YYEEEE. The V end was cut by 0 bases, the J end by 5 bases, with 17 bases between. Here the CDR3 DNA reads TGTGCCAGCAGCTTGGCGACAGGCGGGACAAGGGAGACCCAGTACTTC. This codes for CASSLATGGTRETQYF.

The genes are TRBV3-1 (or the pseudogene TRBV3-2) and TRBJ2-3, with D possibly matching TRBD1 (6 bases). CDR1 is LGHDT and CDR2 is YNNKEL in the germline V gene (reference sequence). V gave up 2 bases and J gave up 3 bases, with 21 bases separating them. This CDR3 comprises 18 residues. For the CDR3, the DNA is TGTGCCAGCAGCCAACGCGTTCGAGGGACATCAGAGACAGATACGCAGTATTTT. This translates into CASSQRVRGTSETDTQYF.

The rearrangement links TRBV12-3 or TRBV12-4 to TRBJ1-1; TRBD1 is a possible D gene (5 bases). The CDR3 is made up of 13 amino acids. Between the trimmed V and J ends, which lost 3 bases and 4 bases, there was a span of 9 bases. The CDR3 loop is CASSLWGITEAFF. DNA for the CDR3: TGTGCCAGCAGTTTGTGGGGGATCACTGAAGCTTTCTTT.

The genes are TRBV7-9 and TRBJ1-3; 9 nucleotides line up with TRBD1. J gave up 0 bases and V 1 base, and 4 bases lay outside the gene matches. The CDR3 length is 17 residues. Germline CDR1 reads SEHNR; CDR2 reads FQNEAQ (reference sequence). In DNA form, the CDR3 reads TGTGCCAGCAGCTTAGGGACAGGGGTTTTCTCTGGAAACACCATATATTTT. Protein: CASSLGTGVFSGNTIYF.

The genes are TRBV7-6 and TRBJ2-1; D perhaps matches TRBD1 (6 bases). The germline V gene encodes CDR1 SGHVS and CDR2 FNYEAQ. V dropped 4 bases and J dropped 7 bases, with 11 bases sitting between them. This CDR3 region has 13 residues. In DNA form, the CDR3 reads TGTGCCAGCAGCTCGGACAGTGGAAATGAGCAGTTCTTC. Translated: CASSSDSGNEQFF.

J is TRBJ2-1 and V is TRBV5-4, with a possible D match to TRBD2 (7 bases). Between the trimmed V and J ends, which lost 4 bases and 8 bases, there was a span of 22 bases. CDR3 length equals 16 residues. Germline CDR1 reads SGHNT; CDR2 reads YYREEE (reference sequence). The DNA of the CDR3 is TGTGCCAGCAGCCGGAGGGGGGCGGGGGCCCCCCATGAGCAGTTCTTC. It translates to CASSRRGAGAPHEQFF.